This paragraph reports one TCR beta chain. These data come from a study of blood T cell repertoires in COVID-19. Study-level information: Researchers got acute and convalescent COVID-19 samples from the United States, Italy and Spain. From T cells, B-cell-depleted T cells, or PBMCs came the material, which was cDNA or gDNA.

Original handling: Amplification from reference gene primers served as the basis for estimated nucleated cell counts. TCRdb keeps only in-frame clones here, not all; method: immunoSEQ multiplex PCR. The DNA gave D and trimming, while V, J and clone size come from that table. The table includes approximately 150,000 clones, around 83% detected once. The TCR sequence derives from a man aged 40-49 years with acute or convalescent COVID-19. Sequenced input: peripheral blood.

CDR3 DNA sequence: TGCAGCGTTGAGACCCGACAGGGAGTCCTGACTTTC. Its translation is CSVETRQGVLTF. The chain couples TRBV29-1 to TRBJ2-6; 7 bases are a match to TRBD1. Germline CDR1 reads SQVTM; CDR2 reads ANQGSEA. After removal of 3 bases from V and 13 bases from J, the junction contained 6 bases not matched to a gene. The CDR3 is 12 residues long.